These 10 T cell receptor beta chains originate from one sample sequenced in a study of HIV-infected patients and healthy controls. cDNA was made from approximately 0.55 ug RNA using alpha and beta constant primers. Each of the alpha and beta chains got its own library through chain-specific third strand synthesis with indices. TCRdb ran MiXCR on the 5' RACE reads and lists one entry per CDR3 protein. The sample lists about 10,000 distinct CDR3 sequences, 6.5% to 10% occurring once. The repertoire came from unfractionated whole blood and reflected all unsorted peripheral T cells. Material for sequencing was blood. Source of these receptors: an adult in good health.

In this sample, this clonotype is medium-sized. The V and J genes are TRBV3-1 and TRBJ2-1; the match to TRBD2 covers 7 bases. The CDR3 has 16 residues. Per the germline V gene, CDR1 is LGHDT and CDR2 is YNNKEL (reference sequence). V shed 6 bases, J shed 2 bases, and the junction held 10 bases outside the gene matches. CDR3 loop: CASRRGGGEAYNEQFF. CDR3 DNA: TGTGCCAGCAGAAGGGGTGGGGGGGAAGCCTACAATGAGCAGTTCTTC.

This clonotype qualifies as medium-sized (0.01 to 0.1%). The chain carries TRBV29-1 and TRBJ1-1, with 7 positions matching TRBD1. This CDR3 contains 14 residues. In germline, CDR1 is SQVTM, CDR2 ANQGSEA. The junction had 8 bases not matched to a gene; V was cut back by 6 bases and J by 1 base. In DNA form, the CDR3 reads TGCAGCGTATCGATGACAGGGCGGAACACTGAAGCTTTCTTT. Translating it yields CSVSMTGRNTEAFF. The full variable domain, in which reference TRBV29-1 and TRBJ1-1 provide the parts outside the CDR3, is SAVISQKPSRDICQRGTSLTIQCQVDSQVTMMFWYRQQPGQSLTLIATANQGSEATYESGFVIDKFPISRPNLTFSTLTVSNMSPEDSSIYLCSVSMTGRNTEAFFGQGTRLTVV.

This clonotype is termed medium-sized (0.01 to 0.1%). This chain links TRBV2 with TRBJ1-4; D is uncertain. Trimming shortened V by 6 bases and J by 4 bases, and 6 bases separated the two germline ends. The CDR3 has 12 amino acids. Per germline, CDR1 SNHLY and CDR2 FYNNEI. DNA of the CDR3: TGTGCCAGCAGGTCGGATAATGAAAAACTGTTTTTT. Translation: CASRSDNEKLFF.

This clonotype came up many times. The chain links TRBV24-1 to TRBJ2-1; D is undetermined. Germline V gene sequence: CDR1 KGHDR, CDR2 SFDVKD. Trimming cost V 4 bases and J 9 bases, with 9 bases left between them. The CDR3 totals 12 residues. The CDR3 DNA sequence: TGTGCCACCAGTGAGTCAGGCGGTGAGCAGTTCTTC. Translation: CATSESGGEQFF.

By proportion, this clonotype is medium-sized. The CDR3 reads CASSQGQILAKNIQYF. The CDR3 nucleotides read TGTGCCAGCAGCCAAGGGCAGATCCTAGCCAAAAACATTCAGTACTTC. The chain has TRBV3-1 and TRBJ2-4, with D hard to call. Looked up from germline, CDR1 is LGHDT and CDR2 is YNNKEL (reference sequence). There are 16 residues in the CDR3. Trimming took 1 base from V and 0 from J, leaving 10 bases between them.

This clonotype is termed medium-sized (0.01 to 0.1%). V usage is TRBV12-3 or TRBV12-4 and J usage is TRBJ1-2, with D uncertain. This CDR3 contains 12 residues. Trimming took off 5 bases at V and 7 bases at J, with 11 bases between the two ends. The CDR3 here is CASSLGSSGYTF. For the CDR3, the DNA is TGTGCCAGCAGTCTGGGGTCGAGTGGCTACACCTTC.

This clonotype qualifies as medium-sized. This chain joins TRBV29-1 and TRBJ1-1; the D is unclear. Per the germline V gene, CDR1 is SQVTM and CDR2 is ANQGSEA. V lost 4 bases and J lost 0, with 9 bases in between. This CDR3 comprises 13 residues. CDR3 loop: CSVGANLNTEAFF. The DNA of the CDR3 is TGCAGCGTTGGCGCGAATCTGAACACTGAAGCTTTCTTT.

CDR3 nucleotide sequence: TGTGCCAGCAGTTACTCCCCATTCGGACCCAGCGGAGAGACCCAGTACTTC. Encoded protein: CASSYSPFGPSGETQYF. This chain joins TRBV6-6 and TRBJ2-5; D is perhaps TRBD2 (5 bases). V lost 0 bases, J lost 4 bases, and 18 bases lay in between. This CDR3 comprises 17 residues. In germline, CDR1 is MNHNY, CDR2 SVGAGI (reference sequence).

In its sample, this clonotype was seen many times. The rearrangement uses TRBV5-1 and TRBJ1-4; D not resolved. Germline CDR1 and CDR2: SGHRS and YFSETQ. Deletions cut 3 bases from V and 5 bases from J, with 11 bases between. This CDR3 has 14 amino acids. The CDR3: CASSYNPGNEKLFF. The CDR3 DNA is TGCGCCAGCAGCTACAACCCCGGAAATGAAAAACTGTTTTTT. Complete variable domain (other parts from reference TRBV5-1 and TRBJ1-4): KAGVTQTPRYLIKTRGQQVTLSCSPISGHRSVSWYQQTPGQGLQFLFEYFSETQRNKGNFPGRFSGRQFSNSRSEMNVSTLELGDSALYLCASSYNPGNEKLFFGSGTQLSVL.

By sample fraction, this clonotype is medium-sized. The genes are TRBV6-1 and TRBJ2-7; D gene uncertain. In germline, CDR1 is MNHNS, CDR2 SASEGT. This CDR3 region has 15 residues. Trimming took off 4 bases at V and 0 bases at J, with 13 bases between the two ends. CDR3: CASSVRVISSYEQYF. The DNA for the CDR3 is TGTGCCAGCAGTGTTCGGGTCATAAGCTCCTACGAGCAGTACTTC.